The source of this T cell receptor beta chain is a study of control samples from healthy donors and cancer patients. Per germline, CDR1 SGDLS and CDR2 YYNGEE. The CDR3 has 16 residues. Losses at the gene ends were 3 bases for V and 2 bases for J; bases not matched to a gene: 7. The assay was immunoSEQ multiplex PCR, and TCRdb's table has in-frame clones only and misses some. The sample lists around 80,000 clones, approximately 91% occurring once. The chain carries TRBV9 and TRBJ2-3; 9 bases are a match to TRBD2. The sequence derives from a woman aged 50 to 65 in good health. Sequencing was performed on blood. The CDR3: CASSGAGTSLTDTQYF. The CDR3 coding sequence is TGTGCCAGCAGCGGAGCCGGGACTAGCCTCACAGATACGCAGTATTTT.